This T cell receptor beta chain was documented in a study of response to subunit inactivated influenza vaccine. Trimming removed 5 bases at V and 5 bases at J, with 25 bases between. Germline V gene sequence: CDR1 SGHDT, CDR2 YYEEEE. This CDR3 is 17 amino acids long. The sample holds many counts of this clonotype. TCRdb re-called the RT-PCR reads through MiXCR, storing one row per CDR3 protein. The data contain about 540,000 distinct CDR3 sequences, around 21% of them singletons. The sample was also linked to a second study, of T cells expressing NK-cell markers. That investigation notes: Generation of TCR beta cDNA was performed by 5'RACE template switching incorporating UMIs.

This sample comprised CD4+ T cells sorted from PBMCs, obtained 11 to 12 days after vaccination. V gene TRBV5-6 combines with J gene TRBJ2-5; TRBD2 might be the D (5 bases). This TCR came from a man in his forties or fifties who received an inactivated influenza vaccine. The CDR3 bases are TGTGCCAGCAGGACCTATCCCCAGGCAGACCGAGGGGAGACCCAGTACTTC. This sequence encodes CASRTYPQADRGETQYF.